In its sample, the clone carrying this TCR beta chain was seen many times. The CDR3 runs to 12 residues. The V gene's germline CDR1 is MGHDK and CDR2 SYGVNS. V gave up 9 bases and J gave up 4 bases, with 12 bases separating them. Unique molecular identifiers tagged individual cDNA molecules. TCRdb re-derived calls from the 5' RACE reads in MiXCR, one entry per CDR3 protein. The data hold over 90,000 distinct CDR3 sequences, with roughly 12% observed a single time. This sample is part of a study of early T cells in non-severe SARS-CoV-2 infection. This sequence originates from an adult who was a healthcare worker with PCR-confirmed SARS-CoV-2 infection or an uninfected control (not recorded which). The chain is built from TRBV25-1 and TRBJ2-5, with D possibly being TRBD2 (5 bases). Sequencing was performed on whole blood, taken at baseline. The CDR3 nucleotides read TGTGCCAGTTTAAGGGCGGGAGAGACCCAGTACTTC. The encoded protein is CASLRAGETQYF.